These 2 T cell receptor beta chains share one sample of origin, sequenced in a study of response to subunit inactivated influenza vaccine. A single record per CDR3 protein comes from TCRdb applying MiXCR to the RT-PCR reads. The sample has hundreds of thousands of distinct CDR3 sequences; around 14% are singletons. The starting material was PBMCs from blood, obtained roughly 12 days after vaccination. The source is a man between 45 and 60 years old who received an inactivated influenza vaccine.

This chain links TRBV6-1 with TRBJ1-5, with TRBD1 matching over 8 bases. Germline CDR1 reads MNHNS; CDR2 reads SASEGT. This CDR3 spans 15 amino acids. Trimming removed 6 bases from V and 0 bases from J; junction bases left unmatched: 4. The CDR3 nucleotides read TGTGCCAGCAGCTCGGGACAGGTTAGCAATCAGCCCCAGCATTTT. This encodes CASSSGQVSNQPQHF.

This CDR3 reads CASILRAGANTEAFF. The CDR3 DNA is TGTGCCAGCATTCTAAGAGCGGGCGCGAACACTGAAGCTTTCTTT. The chain couples TRBV6-1 to TRBJ1-1; unclear D gene. The V gene's germline CDR1 is MNHNS and CDR2 SASEGT. V shed 7 bases and J shed 1 base, with 16 bases lying between them. The CDR3 is 15 amino acids.